The TCR beta chain under discussion was sequenced for a study of blood T cell repertoires in COVID-19. This CDR3 spans 15 amino acids. Germline values: CDR1 MNHEY, CDR2 SVGAGI. Trimming took 7 bases from V and 3 from J; bases not matched to a gene: 7. Self-reported history from a screening survey and questionnaire set each donor's cohort. Symptom resolution, clearance, or two negative PCRs marked donors in Cohort 3 as recovered. Here immunoSEQ multiplex PCR was the method, and the copy in TCRdb shows in-frame clones only, minus some. Of about 200,000 clones listed, almost 85% are singletons. The sample was PBMCs or T cells enriched from blood (not recorded which). The sequence was collected from a man aged 35 to 55 who had recovered from COVID-19. V gene TRBV6-5 combines with J gene TRBJ2-1; 9 nucleotides match TRBD1. The CDR3 DNA follows: TGTGCCAGCAATCCGGACAGGGGATTCTACAATGAGCAGTTCTTC. This gives the protein CASNPDRGFYNEQFF.